Each of the 7 T cell receptor beta chains below was sequenced from the same sample in a study of CD8 T cells in ankylosing spondylitis. General study points: For ankylosing spondylitis blood, a TCR beta motif of seven to nine highly homologous variants appeared characteristic.

What these receptors recognize is not known. Using its own MiXCR run on the 5' RACE reads, TCRdb lists one record per CDR3 protein. In the table there are over 400,000 distinct CDR3 sequences, roughly 26% of which are singletons. The specimen sequenced was blood, either unsorted or a sorted T cell fraction (not recorded which). These receptors originate from a male donor with ankylosing spondylitis.

CDR3 amino acids: CAWSVTGGGSPLHF. The DNA of the CDR3 is TGTGCCTGGAGTGTAACAGGGGGTGGATCACCCCTCCACTTT. The V and J genes are TRBV30 and TRBJ1-6; 8 bases match TRBD1. Germline-derived CDR1 and CDR2 are GTSNPN and SVGIG (reference sequence). Germline trimming cut 0 bases from V and 10 bases from J; bases unmatched to any gene: 5. The CDR3 has 14 residues.

The gene calls are TRBV4-2 and TRBJ2-5, with TRBD2 matching over 12 bases. In germline, CDR1 is LGHNA, CDR2 YNFKEQ. The CDR3 covers 17 residues. The V segment lost 1 base and the J segment 1 base; nucleotides outside the gene matches: 4. CDR3 region: CASSQGTSGGSQETQYF. DNA for the CDR3: TGTGCCAGCAGCCAAGGAACTAGCGGGGGGAGCCAAGAGACCCAGTACTTC.

The chain links TRBV7-9 to TRBJ1-1, with 7 nucleotides matching TRBD1. Germline V gene sequence: CDR1 SEHNR, CDR2 FQNEAQ (reference sequence). After removal of 0 bases from V and 5 bases from J, the junction contained 3 bases not matched to a gene. The CDR3 sequence is 14 residues long. Written as DNA, the CDR3 is TGTGCCAGCAGCTTAGCAGGGGGCTCAACTGAAGCTTTCTTT. Translating it yields CASSLAGGSTEAFF.

This chain links TRBV20-1 with TRBJ1-5; D unclear. V lost 1 base, J lost 4 bases, and 20 bases lay in between. The germline CDR1 and CDR2 sequences are DFQATT and SNEGSKA (reference sequence). CDR3 size: 17 residues. CDR3 loop: CSARVVGGAVANQPQHF. The CDR3 region has the DNA TGCAGTGCTAGAGTCGTAGGAGGCGCCGTGGCAAATCAGCCCCAGCATTTT.

This clonotype was found once. The rearrangement links TRBV29-1 to TRBJ2-3, with 9 bases identical to TRBD1. V gave up 7 bases and J gave up 4 bases; unmatched junction bases: 9. Germline CDR1 reads SQVTM; CDR2 reads ANQGSEA. This CDR3 has 14 amino acids. CDR3 bases: TGCAGCGATCGGACAGGGGCAGGGGCAGATACGCAGTATTTT. This sequence encodes CSDRTGAGADTQYF.

This chain connects TRBV3-1 to TRBJ2-1; 7 nucleotides align to TRBD2. The CDR3 length is 16 residues. Trimming removed 3 bases from V and 1 base from J; junction bases left unmatched: 6. Germline lookup yields CDR1 LGHDT and CDR2 YNNKEL (reference sequence). The CDR3 DNA follows: TGTGCCAGCAGCCACCCACGGGGGGTTTCCTACAATGAGCAGTTCTTC. Amino acid sequence: CASSHPRGVSYNEQFF.

The chain links TRBV12-5 to TRBJ2-3; no definite D call. From germline, CDR1 is LGHNT and CDR2 FRNRAP. V lost 6 bases, J lost 1 base, and 8 bases lay in between. There are 13 residues in the CDR3. The DNA for the CDR3 is TGTGCTAGTGGAGCCGGCGGCACAGATACGCAGTATTTT. Translating gives CASGAGGTDTQYF.